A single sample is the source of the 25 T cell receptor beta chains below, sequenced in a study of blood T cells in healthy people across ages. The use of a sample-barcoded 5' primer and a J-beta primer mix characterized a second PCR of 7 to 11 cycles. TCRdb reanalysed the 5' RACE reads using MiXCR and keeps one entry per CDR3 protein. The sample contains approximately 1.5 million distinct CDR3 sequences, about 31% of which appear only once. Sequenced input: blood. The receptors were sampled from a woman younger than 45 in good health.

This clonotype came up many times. The CDR3 nucleotides are TGTGCCAGCAGCCAAGGTACTGAGCAGTTCTTC. Translating it yields CASSQGTEQFF. The V gene is TRBV6-2 or TRBV6-3, the J gene TRBJ2-1; D ambiguous. V lost 6 bases and J lost 9, with 9 bases in between. Germline values: CDR1 MNHEY, CDR2 SVGEGT. The CDR3 totals 11 residues.

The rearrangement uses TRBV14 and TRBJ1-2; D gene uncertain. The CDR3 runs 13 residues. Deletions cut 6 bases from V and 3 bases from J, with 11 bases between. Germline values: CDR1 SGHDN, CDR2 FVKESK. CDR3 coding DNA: TGTGCCAGCAGTCCGAAAGCTGACTATGGCTACACCTTC. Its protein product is CASSPKADYGYTF.

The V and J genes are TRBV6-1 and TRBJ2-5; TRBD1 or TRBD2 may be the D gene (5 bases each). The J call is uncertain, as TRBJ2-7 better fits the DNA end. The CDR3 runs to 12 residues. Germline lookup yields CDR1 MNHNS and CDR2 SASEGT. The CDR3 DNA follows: TGTGCCAGCAGTTTACGGGACGCCGAGCAGTACTTC. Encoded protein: CASSLRDAEQYF.

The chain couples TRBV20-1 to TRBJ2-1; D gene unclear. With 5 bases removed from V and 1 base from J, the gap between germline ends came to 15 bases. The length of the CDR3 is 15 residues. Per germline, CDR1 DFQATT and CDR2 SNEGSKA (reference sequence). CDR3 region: CSAPTTGPSYNEQFF. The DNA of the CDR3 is TGCAGTGCTCCAACCACCGGGCCTTCCTACAATGAGCAGTTCTTC.

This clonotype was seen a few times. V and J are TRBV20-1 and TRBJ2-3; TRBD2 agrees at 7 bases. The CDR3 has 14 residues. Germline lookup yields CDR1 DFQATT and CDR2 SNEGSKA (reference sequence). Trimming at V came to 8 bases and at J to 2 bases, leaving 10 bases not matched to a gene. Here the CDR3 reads CSFSRDYLTDTQYF. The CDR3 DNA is TGCAGTTTTAGCCGGGACTACCTCACAGATACGCAGTATTTT.

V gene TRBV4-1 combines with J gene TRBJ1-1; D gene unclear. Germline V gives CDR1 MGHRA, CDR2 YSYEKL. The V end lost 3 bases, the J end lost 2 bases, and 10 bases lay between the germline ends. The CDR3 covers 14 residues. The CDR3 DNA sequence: TGCGCCAGCAGCCAGGAGTACTTCAACACTGAAGCTTTCTTT. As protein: CASSQEYFNTEAFF.

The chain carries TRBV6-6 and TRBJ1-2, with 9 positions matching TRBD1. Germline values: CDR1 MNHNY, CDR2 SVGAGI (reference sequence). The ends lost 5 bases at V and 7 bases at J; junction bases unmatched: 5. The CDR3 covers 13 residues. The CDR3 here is CASSPQGAGGYTF. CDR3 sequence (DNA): TGTGCCAGCAGTCCACAGGGGGCAGGTGGCTACACCTTC.

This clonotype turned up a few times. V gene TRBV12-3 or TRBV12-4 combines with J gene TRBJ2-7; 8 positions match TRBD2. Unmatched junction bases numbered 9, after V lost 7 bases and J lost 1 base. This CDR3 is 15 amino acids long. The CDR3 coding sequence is TGTGCCAGCACCCCGGGGGGGTCGGCATCCTACGAGCAGTACTTC. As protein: CASTPGGSASYEQYF.

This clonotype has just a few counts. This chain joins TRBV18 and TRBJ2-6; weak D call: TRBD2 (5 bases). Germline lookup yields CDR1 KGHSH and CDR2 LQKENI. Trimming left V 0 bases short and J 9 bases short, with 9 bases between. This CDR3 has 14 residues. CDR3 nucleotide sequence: TGTGCCAGCTCACCACCGTGGGGAGACAACGTCCTGACTTTC. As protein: CASSPPWGDNVLTF. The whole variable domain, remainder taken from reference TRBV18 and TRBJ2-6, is NAGVMQNPRHLVRRRGQEARLRCSPMKGHSHVYWYRQLPEEGLKFMVYLQKENIIDESGMPKERFSAEFPKEGPSILRIQQVVRGDSAAYFCASSPPWGDNVLTFGAGSRLTVL.

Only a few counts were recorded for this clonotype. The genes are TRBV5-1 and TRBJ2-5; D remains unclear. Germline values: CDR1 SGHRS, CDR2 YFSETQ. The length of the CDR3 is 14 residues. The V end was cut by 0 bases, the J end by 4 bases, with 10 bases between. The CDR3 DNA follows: TGCGCCAGCAGCTTGGTGGACCCGGGAGAGACCCAGTACTTC. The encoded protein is CASSLVDPGETQYF.

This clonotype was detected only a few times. CDR3 in DNA: TGTGCCGCATCGGGACAGCCCAACACTGAAGCTTTCTTT. Protein: CAASGQPNTEAFF. V and J are TRBV10-3 and TRBJ1-1; the match to TRBD1 covers 7 bases. The V gene's germline CDR1 is ENHRY and CDR2 SYGVKD. The V segment lost 11 bases and the J segment 2 bases; nucleotides outside the gene matches: 8. The CDR3 is 13 residues long.

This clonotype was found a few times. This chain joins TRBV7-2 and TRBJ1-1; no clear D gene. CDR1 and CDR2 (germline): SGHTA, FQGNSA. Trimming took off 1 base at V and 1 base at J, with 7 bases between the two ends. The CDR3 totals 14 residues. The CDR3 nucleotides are TGTGCCAGCAGCTTAGGTATCAGGAACACTGAAGCTTTCTTT. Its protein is CASSLGIRNTEAFF.

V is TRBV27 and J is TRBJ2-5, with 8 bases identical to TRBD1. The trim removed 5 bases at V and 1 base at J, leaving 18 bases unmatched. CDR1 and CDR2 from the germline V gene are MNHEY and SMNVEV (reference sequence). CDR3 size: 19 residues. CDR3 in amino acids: CASSLQGETNPRVQETQYF. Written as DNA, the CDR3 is TGTGCCAGCAGTCTACAGGGGGAGACCAATCCACGTGTCCAAGAGACCCAGTACTTC.

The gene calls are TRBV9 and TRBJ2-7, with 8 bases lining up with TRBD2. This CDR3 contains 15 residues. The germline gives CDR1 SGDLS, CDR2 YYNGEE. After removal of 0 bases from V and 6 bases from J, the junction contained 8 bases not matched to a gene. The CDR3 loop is CASSVDGLAITEQYF. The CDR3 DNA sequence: TGTGCCAGCAGCGTAGACGGACTAGCTATCACCGAGCAGTACTTC.

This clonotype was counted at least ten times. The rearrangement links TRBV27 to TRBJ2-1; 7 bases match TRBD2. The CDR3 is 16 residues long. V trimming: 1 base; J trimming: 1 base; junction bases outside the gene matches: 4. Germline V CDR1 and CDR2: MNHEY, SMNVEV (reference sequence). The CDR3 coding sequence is TGTGCCAGCAGTTTATACGTGGGGGGGTCCTACAATGAGCAGTTCTTC. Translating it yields CASSLYVGGSYNEQFF.

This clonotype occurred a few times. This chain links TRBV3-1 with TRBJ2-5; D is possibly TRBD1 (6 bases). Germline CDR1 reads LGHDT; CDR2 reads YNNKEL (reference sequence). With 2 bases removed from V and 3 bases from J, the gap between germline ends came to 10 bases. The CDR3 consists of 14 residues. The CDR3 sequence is CASSQIQGKETQYF. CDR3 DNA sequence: TGTGCCAGCAGCCAAATACAGGGAAAAGAGACCCAGTACTTC.

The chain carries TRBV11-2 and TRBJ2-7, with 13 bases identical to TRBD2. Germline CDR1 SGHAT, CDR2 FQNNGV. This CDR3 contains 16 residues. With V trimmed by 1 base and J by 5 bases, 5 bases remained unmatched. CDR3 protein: CASSLVVGLAGDEQYF. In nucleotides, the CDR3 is TGTGCCAGCAGCTTAGTGGTAGGACTAGCGGGGGACGAGCAGTACTTC.

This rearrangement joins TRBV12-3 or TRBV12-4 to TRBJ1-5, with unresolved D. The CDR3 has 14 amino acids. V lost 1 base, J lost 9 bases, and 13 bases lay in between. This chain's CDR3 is CASSLVLGVAPQHF. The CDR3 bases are TGTGCCAGCAGTTTAGTCCTGGGAGTCGCGCCCCAGCATTTT.

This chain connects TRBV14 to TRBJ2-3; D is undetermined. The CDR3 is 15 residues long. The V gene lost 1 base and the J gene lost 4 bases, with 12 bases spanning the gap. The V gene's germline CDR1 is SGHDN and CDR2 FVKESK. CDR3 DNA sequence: TGTGCCAGCAGCCAAGCGAGCTACTTCGCAGATACGCAGTATTTT. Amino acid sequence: CASSQASYFADTQYF. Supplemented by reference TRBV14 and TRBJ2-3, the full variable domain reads EAGVTQFPSHSVIEKGQTVTLRCDPISGHDNLYWYRRVMGKEIKFLLHFVKESKQDESGMPNNRFLAERTGGTYSTLKVQPAELEDSGVYFCASSQASYFADTQYFGPGTRLTVL.

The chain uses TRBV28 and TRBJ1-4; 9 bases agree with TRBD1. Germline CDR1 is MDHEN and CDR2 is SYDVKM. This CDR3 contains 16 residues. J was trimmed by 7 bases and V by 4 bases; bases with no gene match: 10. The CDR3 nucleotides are TGTGCCAGCAGTTCGTTGCCGGGACAGGGACTTGAAAAACTGTTTTTT. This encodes CASSSLPGQGLEKLFF. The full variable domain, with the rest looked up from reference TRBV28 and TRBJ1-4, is DVKVTQSSRYLVKRTGEKVFLECVQDMDHENMFWYRQDPGLGLRLIYFSYDVKMKEKGDIPEGYSVSREKKERFSLILESASTNQTSMYLCASSSLPGQGLEKLFFGSGTQLSVL.

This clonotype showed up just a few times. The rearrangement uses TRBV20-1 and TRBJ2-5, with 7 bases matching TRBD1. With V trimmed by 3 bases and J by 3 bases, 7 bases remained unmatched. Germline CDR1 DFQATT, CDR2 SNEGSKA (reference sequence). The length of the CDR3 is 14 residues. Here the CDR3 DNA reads TGCAGTGCTAGGGATTTCCAGGGGGAAGAGACCCAGTACTTC. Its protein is CSARDFQGEETQYF.

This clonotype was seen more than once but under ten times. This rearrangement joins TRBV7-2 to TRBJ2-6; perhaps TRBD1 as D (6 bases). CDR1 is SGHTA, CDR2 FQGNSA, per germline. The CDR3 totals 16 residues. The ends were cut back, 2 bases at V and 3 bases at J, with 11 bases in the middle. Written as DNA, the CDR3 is TGTGCCAGCAGCTTAACCACAGGGTATGGGGCCAACGTCCTGACTTTC. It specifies CASSLTTGYGANVLTF.

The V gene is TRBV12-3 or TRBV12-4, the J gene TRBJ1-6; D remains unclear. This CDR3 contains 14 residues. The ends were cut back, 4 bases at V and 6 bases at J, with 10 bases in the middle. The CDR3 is CASSSMGSNSPLHF. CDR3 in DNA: TGTGCCAGCAGTTCGATGGGTAGTAATTCACCCCTCCACTTT.

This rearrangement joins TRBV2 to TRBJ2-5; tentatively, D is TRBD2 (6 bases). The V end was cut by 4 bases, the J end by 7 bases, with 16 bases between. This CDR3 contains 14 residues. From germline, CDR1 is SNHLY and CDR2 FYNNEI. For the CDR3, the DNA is TGTGCCAGCAGTGCGGCCCTACTGGGGGGGACCCAGTACTTC. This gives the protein CASSAALLGGTQYF.

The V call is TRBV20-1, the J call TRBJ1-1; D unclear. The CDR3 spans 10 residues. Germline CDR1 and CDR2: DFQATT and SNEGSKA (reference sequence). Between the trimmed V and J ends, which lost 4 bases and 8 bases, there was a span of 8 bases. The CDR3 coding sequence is TGCAGTGCTACCCCTTCCGAAGCTTTCTTT. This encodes CSATPSEAFF.